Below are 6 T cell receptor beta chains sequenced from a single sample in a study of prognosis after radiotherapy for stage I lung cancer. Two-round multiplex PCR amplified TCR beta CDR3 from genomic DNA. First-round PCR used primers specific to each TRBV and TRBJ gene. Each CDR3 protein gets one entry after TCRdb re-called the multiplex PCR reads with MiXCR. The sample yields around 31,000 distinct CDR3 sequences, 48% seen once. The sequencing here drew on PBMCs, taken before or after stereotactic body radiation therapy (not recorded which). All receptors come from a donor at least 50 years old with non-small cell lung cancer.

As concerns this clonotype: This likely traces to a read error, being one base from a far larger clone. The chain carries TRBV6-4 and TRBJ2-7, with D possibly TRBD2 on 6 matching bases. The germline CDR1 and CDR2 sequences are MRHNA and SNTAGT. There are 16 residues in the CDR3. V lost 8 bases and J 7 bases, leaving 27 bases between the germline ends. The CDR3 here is CASWRLSGASGREQYF. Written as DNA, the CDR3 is TGTGCCAGCTGGAGACTATCGGGAGCCTCCGGTAGGGAGCAGTACTTC.

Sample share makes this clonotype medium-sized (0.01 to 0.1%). The CDR3 DNA sequence: TGTGCCAGCAGCTTAGCAGGGCGGTATGGCTACACCTTC. Its protein product is CASSLAGRYGYTF. The rearrangement links TRBV11-2 to TRBJ1-2; TRBD1 is a possible D gene (5 bases). This CDR3 has 13 residues. Germline values: CDR1 SGHAT, CDR2 FQNNGV. The V and J ends lost 1 base and 5 bases respectively, with 8 bases between them.

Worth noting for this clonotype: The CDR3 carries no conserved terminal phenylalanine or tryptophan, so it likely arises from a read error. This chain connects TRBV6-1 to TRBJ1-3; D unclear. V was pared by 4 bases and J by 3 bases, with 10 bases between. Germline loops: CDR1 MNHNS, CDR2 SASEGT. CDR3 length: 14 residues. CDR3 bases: TGTGCCAGCAGTGGAGCAGGTGGTGGAAACACCATATATCTT. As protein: CASSGAGGGNTIYL.

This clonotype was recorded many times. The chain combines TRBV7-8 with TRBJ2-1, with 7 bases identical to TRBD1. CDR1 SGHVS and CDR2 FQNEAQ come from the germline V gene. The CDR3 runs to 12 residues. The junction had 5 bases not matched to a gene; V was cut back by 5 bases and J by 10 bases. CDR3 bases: TGTGCCAGCAGCATCGCGGACAGGGAGCAGTTCTTC. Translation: CASSIADREQFF.

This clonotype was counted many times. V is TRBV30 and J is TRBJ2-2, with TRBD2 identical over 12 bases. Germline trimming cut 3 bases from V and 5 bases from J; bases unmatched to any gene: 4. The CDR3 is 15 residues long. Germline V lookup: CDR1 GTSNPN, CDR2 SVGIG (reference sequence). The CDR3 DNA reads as TGTGCCTGGAGACTAGCGGGAGGTCGGACCGGGGAGCTGTTTTTT. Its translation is CAWRLAGGRTGELFF. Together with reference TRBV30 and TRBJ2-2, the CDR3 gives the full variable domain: SQTIHQWPATLVQPVGSPLSLECTVEGTSNPNLYWYRQAAGRGLQLLFYSVGIGQISSEVPQNLSASRPQDRQFILSSKKLLLSDSGFYLCAWRLAGGRTGELFFGEGSRLTVL.

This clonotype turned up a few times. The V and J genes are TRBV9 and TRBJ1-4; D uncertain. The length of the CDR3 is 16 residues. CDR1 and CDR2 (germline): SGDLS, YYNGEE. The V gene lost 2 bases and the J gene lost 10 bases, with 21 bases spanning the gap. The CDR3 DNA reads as TGTGCCAGCAGCGTGGGAACGACAAGAATTTCGGGAAAACTGTTTTTT. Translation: CASSVGTTRISGKLFF.